These T cell receptor beta chains were read from a single sample in a study of cytomegalovirus exposure and HLA in healthy donors. Using immunoSEQ multiplex PCR, the repertoire was profiled, and TCRdb retains in-frame clones only, with some absent. The repertoire holds roughly 100,000 clones, with roughly 77% as singletons. The sample consisted of PBMCs. Every receptor here comes from a human donor in good health. Each CDR3 is given with its conserved first and last residue. The order of the fields is V gene, J gene, clone size, D gene, CDR3 length, CDR3 protein, CDR3 DNA. D genes are given only for firm matches. Clone sizes are given selectively: once, few, many, or a class where the clone is expanded.

TRBV5-1	TRBJ1-4	NA	TRBD1	15	CASSLGRTGDEKLFF	TGCGCCAGCAGCTTGGGGCGGACAGGGGATGAAAAACTGTTTTTT
TRBV27	TRBJ2-7	NA	NA	13	CASSLRETYEQYF	TGTGCCAGCAGTTTAAGGGAGACCTACGAGCAGTACTTC
TRBV4-1	TRBJ2-1	once	TRBD2	17	CASSHLPGAGDGNEQFF	TGCGCCAGCAGCCACCTTCCTGGAGCGGGAGACGGCAATGAGCAGTTCTTC
TRBV6-5	TRBJ2-7	NA	TRBD2	14	CASRRTRSGDEQYF	TGTGCCAGCAGGCGGACTAGGTCCGGCGACGAGCAGTACTTC
TRBV27	TRBJ2-5	NA	TRBD1	16	CASSFLGTGGRETQYF	TGTGCCAGCAGTTTCCTCGGGACAGGGGGCCGAGAGACCCAGTACTTC
TRBV5-6	TRBJ1-2	once	TRBD1	14	CASSLGTGVGGYTF	TGTGCCAGCAGCTTGGGCACAGGGGTCGGCGGCTACACCTTC
TRBV6-5	TRBJ1-1	NA	NA	12	CASSYTGTEAFF	TGTGCCAGCAGTTACACTGGCACTGAAGCTTTCTTT
TRBV5-1	TRBJ2-5	NA	NA	13	CASSPIPGETQYF	TGCGCCAGCAGCCCTATTCCGGGAGAGACCCAGTACTTC
TRBV19	TRBJ1-2	few	NA	15	CASSIGGVLNYGYTF	TGTGCCAGTAGTATTGGCGGCGTGCTTAACTATGGCTACACCTTC
TRBV4-1	TRBJ2-5	NA	NA	17	CASSPLVTGLMKETQYF	TGCGCCAGCAGCCCCCTTGTTACCGGACTCATGAAGGAGACCCAGTACTTC
TRBV7-2	TRBJ1-3	once	NA	13	CASSLGEGGTIYF	TGTGCCAGCAGCTTAGGGGAGGGTGGCACCATATATTTT
TRBV28	TRBJ2-1	NA	TRBD2	15	CASREGLAGANEQFF	TGTGCCAGCCGGGAGGGACTAGCGGGGGCCAATGAGCAGTTCTTC
TRBV7-9	TRBJ2-1	NA	NA	15	CASSLFGGSYNEQFF	TGTGCCAGCAGCTTATTCGGGGGCTCCTACAATGAGCAGTTCTTC
TRBV4-2	TRBJ2-5	NA	TRBD2	15	CASSRAGTDQETQYF	TGTGCCAGCAGCCGAGCGGGGACTGACCAAGAGACCCAGTACTTC
TRBV9	TRBJ2-7	NA	NA	14	CASSVGGLSYEQYF	TGTGCCAGCAGCGTAGGCGGTCTCTCCTACGAGCAGTACTTC
TRBV19	TRBJ1-1	NA	NA	14	CASSKPTWNTEAFF	TGTGCCAGTAGTAAGCCCACGTGGAACACTGAAGCTTTCTTT